This paragraph reports one T cell receptor (beta chain). The entry originates in a study of blood T cell repertoires in COVID-19. For the study at large: Researchers got acute and convalescent COVID-19 samples from the United States, Italy and Spain.

In the original workflow: The assay estimated nucleated cells by amplifying reference gene primers. TCRdb keeps only in-frame clones here, not all; method: immunoSEQ multiplex PCR. The V and J calls and clone size were taken over from that table, and D and trimming were inferred from the DNA. The data hold 200,000 to 250,000 clones, with approximately 78% observed a single time. The CDR3 runs to 14 residues. Trimming removed 5 bases from V and 3 bases from J, with 13 bases in between. Germline lookup yields CDR1 MNHNS and CDR2 SASEGT. This sequence was found in a woman older than 75 with COVID-19, enrolled during active disease. The sample comprised peripheral blood. The chain combines TRBV6-1 with TRBJ1-1, with a weak D call TRBD1 (5 bases). CDR3 sequence: CASSIGGRDTEAFF. Here the CDR3 DNA reads TGTGCCAGCAGTATCGGGGGGAGGGACACTGAAGCTTTCTTT.